This T cell receptor beta chain was identified during a study of vaccination effects on CD4 cells after COVID-19. Study findings and constraints: Clones of infection and vaccine origin contracted markedly late after vaccination.

A word on this clone: The antigen remains unidentified.

Sequencing in the ViraFEST assay came after antigen-specific CD4+ T cells had been expanded with viral peptide pools, which were used to stimulate PBMC. The culture ran for approximately 10 days, and then CD4+ T cells were isolated. Vaccine administered to participants consisted of two doses of either BNT162b2 or mRNA-1273. They grew 1.8 million or so PBMC in each well, adding about 9.5 IU/ml IL-2 and 8 to 10 ug/ml peptides. Half-medium changes using IL-2 medium occurred on days 3 and 7. Repertoires were generated with immunoSEQ multiplex PCR, while TCRdb's copy carries only in-frame clones and drops some. This table holds around 25,000 clones, roughly 79% found once. The germline V gene has CDR1 SGHVS and CDR2 FQNEAQ. The CDR3 loop spans 15 amino acids. The ends lost 3 bases at V and 6 bases at J; junction bases unmatched: 5.

The source material was CD4+ T cells from PBMCs cultured with SARS-CoV-2 spike peptides, sampled after COVID-19 vaccination. The sequence derives from a human donor who received a COVID-19 vaccine. Some clones in this sample may be carry-over from other donors' samples. J is TRBJ2-7 and V is TRBV7-8, with 13 nucleotides matching TRBD2. The CDR3 loop reads CASSFPGTSGVEQYV. CDR3 nucleotides: TGTGCCAGCAGCTTCCCCGGGACTAGCGGGGTCGAGCAGTACGTC.